What follows are 16 T cell receptor beta chains derived from one specimen sequenced in a study of cytomegalovirus exposure and HLA in healthy donors. PCR primers comprised 60 Vbeta and 13 Jbeta primers. The repertoire was sequenced with immunoSEQ multiplex PCR; TCRdb's copy has only in-frame clones and lacks some. Among around 140,000 clones, about 64% were seen once, and the ten largest hold less than 2.5%. The sequencing sample was made of PBMCs. The receptors stem from a woman between 40 and 50 years old in good health and CMV-seronegative.

The chain is built from TRBV4-3 and TRBJ1-5; D is uncertain. The V gene's germline CDR1 is LGHNA and CDR2 YSLEER. CDR3 length: 15 amino acids. V was pared by 0 bases and J by 1 base, with 7 bases between. CDR3 coding DNA: TGCGCCAGCAGCCAAGATCATGGCAGCAATCAGCCCCAGCATTTT. It translates to CASSQDHGSNQPQHF.

The chain employs TRBV28 and TRBJ1-2, with a possible D match to TRBD1 (6 bases). Germline CDR1 MDHEN, CDR2 SYDVKM. V shed 2 bases and J shed 5 bases, with 12 bases lying between them. CDR3 size: 14 residues. CDR3 in DNA: TGTGCCAGCAGTTTAGGGACAAGAACTTATGGCTACACCTTC. Translating it yields CASSLGTRTYGYTF.

V is TRBV27 and J is TRBJ1-1; D is perhaps TRBD1 (6 bases). The germline gives CDR1 MNHEY, CDR2 SMNVEV (reference sequence). The CDR3 length is 14 residues. Trimming stripped 3 bases from V and 5 bases from J, with 13 bases between. The CDR3 is CASSLRQGRTEAFF. CDR3 DNA sequence: TGTGCCAGCAGTTTGCGGCAGGGGAGAACTGAAGCTTTCTTT.

The rearrangement joins TRBV28 to TRBJ1-5, with 10 bases that match TRBD1. The CDR3 spans 15 residues. The V gene end was trimmed by 2 bases and the J gene end by 4 bases; junction bases not matched to a gene: 2. CDR1 and CDR2 (germline): MDHEN, SYDVKM. Here the CDR3 DNA reads TGTGCCAGCAGTTTAAGGGGACAGGGGAATCAGCCCCAGCATTTT. Its translation is CASSLRGQGNQPQHF.

The V call is TRBV7-8, the J call TRBJ1-1; a weak D match, TRBD1 (5 bases). The ends were cut back, 2 bases at V and 4 bases at J, with 11 bases in the middle. The length of the CDR3 is 14 residues. Germline-derived CDR1 and CDR2 are SGHVS and FQNEAQ. In DNA, the CDR3 is TGTGCCAGCAGCTTAATTAGGGGAACCACTGAAGCTTTCTTT. Translation: CASSLIRGTTEAFF.

J is TRBJ2-1 and V is TRBV5-1; the match to TRBD2 covers 8 bases. From germline, CDR1 is SGHRS and CDR2 YFSETQ. The CDR3 extends over 16 amino acids. The V segment lost 0 bases and the J segment 7 bases; nucleotides outside the gene matches: 9. CDR3 residues: CASSLGSSGGRNEQFF. The DNA for the CDR3 is TGCGCCAGCAGCTTGGGATCCAGCGGGGGCCGAAATGAGCAGTTCTTC.

The chain employs TRBV5-1 and TRBJ2-1; weak D call: TRBD1 (6 bases). V dropped 9 bases and J dropped 5 bases, with 15 bases sitting between them. The CDR3 extends over 13 amino acids. Germline CDR1 SGHRS, CDR2 YFSETQ. The CDR3 region is CAIRRDNDNEQFF. As DNA, the CDR3 is TGCGCCATCCGCCGGGACAATGACAATGAGCAGTTCTTC.

The V and J genes are TRBV19 and TRBJ2-5; TRBD1 matches at 8 bases. V was clipped by 5 bases and J by 13 bases; unmatched bases: 15. Germline V gene data show CDR1 as LNHDA and CDR2 as SQIVND (reference sequence). The CDR3 consists of 14 residues. CDR3 amino acids: CASSPSRQGNAGYF. The CDR3 bases are TGTGCCAGTAGTCCGTCCCGACAGGGGAACGCTGGGTACTTC.

The chain has TRBV4-3 and TRBJ1-2, with D possibly matching TRBD1 (5 bases). The CDR3 spans 15 residues. Deletions cut 1 base from V and 5 bases from J, with 14 bases between. Germline-derived CDR1 and CDR2 are LGHNA and YSLEER. The CDR3 nucleotides read TGCGCCAGCAGCCAAGCAGGGCTTGGAGAATATGGCTACACCTTC. Translation gives CASSQAGLGEYGYTF.

The DNA of the CDR3 is TGTGCCAGCAGCTTGCTACGGGACAGGGGGCGCCTGGAGACCCAGTACTTC. This gives the protein CASSLLRDRGRLETQYF. The rearrangement uses TRBV5-6 and TRBJ2-5; 12 nucleotides match TRBD1. Germline CDR1 reads SGHDT; CDR2 reads YYEEEE. The length of the CDR3 is 17 residues. The trim removed 1 base at V and 5 bases at J, leaving 9 bases unmatched.

In its sample, this clone was seen once. The DNA for the CDR3 is TGTGCCTGGACCCAGGGGGGTGAAGCTTTCTTT. Translating it yields CAWTQGGEAFF. The gene calls are TRBV30 and TRBJ1-1; 7 bases match TRBD1. The CDR3 is made up of 11 amino acids. Germline-derived CDR1 and CDR2 are GTSNPN and SVGIG (reference sequence). The V and J ends lost 4 bases and 7 bases, in that order; junction bases with no gene match: 3.

The chain couples TRBV5-1 to TRBJ1-4; 9 bases align to TRBD1. The V and J ends lost 0 bases and 4 bases, in that order; junction bases with no gene match: 7. This CDR3 region has 17 residues. CDR1 is SGHRS and CDR2 is YFSETQ in the germline V gene. The CDR3 protein is CASSLGGTGPLNEKLFF. The CDR3 DNA follows: TGCGCCAGCAGCTTGGGGGGGACAGGGCCACTTAATGAAAAACTGTTTTTT. The whole variable domain, filled in from reference TRBV5-1 and TRBJ1-4, reads KAGVTQTPRYLIKTRGQQVTLSCSPISGHRSVSWYQQTPGQGLQFLFEYFSETQRNKGNFPGRFSGRQFSNSRSEMNVSTLELGDSALYLCASSLGGTGPLNEKLFFGSGTQLSVL.

The rearrangement joins TRBV18 to TRBJ1-1; 8 bases are shared with TRBD1. The V gene end was trimmed by 2 bases and the J gene end by 3 bases; junction bases not matched to a gene: 14. This CDR3 comprises 18 residues. Germline V CDR1 and CDR2: KGHSH, LQKENI. The CDR3 DNA is TGTGCCAGCTCACCAGGGCGCAGGCCCAGGGGGCAAGACACTGAAGCTTTCTTT. It is translated as CASSPGRRPRGQDTEAFF.

The CDR3: CASSFKDTQYF. Here the CDR3 DNA reads TGTGCCAGCAGCTTTAAAGATACGCAGTATTTT. The V gene is TRBV11-2, the J gene TRBJ2-3, with D uncertain. CDR3 length: 11 amino acids. Trimming took off 3 bases at V and 5 bases at J, with 3 bases between the two ends. The V gene's germline CDR1 is SGHAT and CDR2 FQNNGV.

This clone has more than one count but fewer than ten. The genes are TRBV14 and TRBJ1-6; 11 bases are shared with TRBD1. Germline lookup yields CDR1 SGHDN and CDR2 FVKESK. The ends lost 4 bases at V and 3 bases at J; junction bases unmatched: 17. The CDR3 has 21 amino acids. The CDR3 reads CASSRRWSGQGAPNYNSPLHF. DNA of the CDR3: TGTGCCAGCAGCCGCCGGTGGTCCGGACAGGGGGCTCCCAACTATAATTCACCCCTCCACTTT.

The chain employs TRBV9 and TRBJ2-7; perhaps TRBD1 as D (5 bases). Germline lookup yields CDR1 SGDLS and CDR2 YYNGEE. The CDR3 is made up of 15 amino acids. Trimming left V 1 base short and J 1 base short, with 12 bases between. CDR3 nucleotide sequence: TGTGCCAGCAGCGTATCGACAGCCCTGTCCTACGAGCAGTACTTC. This sequence encodes CASSVSTALSYEQYF.